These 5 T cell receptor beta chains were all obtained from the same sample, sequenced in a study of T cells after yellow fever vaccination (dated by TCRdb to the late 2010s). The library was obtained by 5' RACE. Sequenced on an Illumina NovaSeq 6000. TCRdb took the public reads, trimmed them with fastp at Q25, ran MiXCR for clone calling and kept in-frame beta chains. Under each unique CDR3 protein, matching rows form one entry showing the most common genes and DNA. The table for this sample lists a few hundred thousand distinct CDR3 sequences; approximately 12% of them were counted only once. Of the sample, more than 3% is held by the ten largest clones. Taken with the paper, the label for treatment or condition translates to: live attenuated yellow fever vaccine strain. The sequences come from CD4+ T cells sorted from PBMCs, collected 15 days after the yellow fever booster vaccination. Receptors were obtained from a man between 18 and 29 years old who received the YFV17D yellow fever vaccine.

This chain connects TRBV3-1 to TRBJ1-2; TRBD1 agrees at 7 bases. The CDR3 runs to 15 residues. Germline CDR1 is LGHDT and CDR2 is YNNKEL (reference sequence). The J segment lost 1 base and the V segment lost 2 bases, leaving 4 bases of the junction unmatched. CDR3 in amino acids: CASSQTGVSNYGYTF. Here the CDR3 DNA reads TGTGCCAGCAGCCAAACAGGGGTTAGTAACTATGGCTACACCTTC. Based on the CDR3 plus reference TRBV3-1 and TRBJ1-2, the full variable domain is DTAVSQTPKYLVTQMGNDKSIKCEQNLGHDTMYWYKQDSKKFLKIMFSYNNKELIINETVPNRFSPKSPDKAHLNLHINSLELGDSAVYFCASSQTGVSNYGYTFGSGTRLTVV.

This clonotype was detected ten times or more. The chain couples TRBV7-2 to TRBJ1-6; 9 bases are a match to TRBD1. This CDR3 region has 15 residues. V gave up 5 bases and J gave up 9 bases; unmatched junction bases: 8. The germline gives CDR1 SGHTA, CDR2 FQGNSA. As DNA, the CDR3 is TGTGCCAGCAGCGAAGGACAGGGGATGAGTTCACCCCTCCACTTT. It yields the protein CASSEGQGMSSPLHF.

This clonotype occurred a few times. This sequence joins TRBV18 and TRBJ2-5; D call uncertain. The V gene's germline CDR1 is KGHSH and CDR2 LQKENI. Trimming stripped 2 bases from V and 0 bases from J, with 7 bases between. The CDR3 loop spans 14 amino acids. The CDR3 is CASSPGQDQETQYF. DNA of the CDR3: TGTGCCAGCTCACCAGGCCAGGACCAAGAGACCCAGTACTTC.

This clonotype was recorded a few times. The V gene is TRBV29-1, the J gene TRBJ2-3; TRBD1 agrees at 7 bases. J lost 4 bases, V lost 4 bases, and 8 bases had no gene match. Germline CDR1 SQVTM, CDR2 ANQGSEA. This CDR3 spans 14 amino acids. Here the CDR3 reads CSVGQGTHSDTQYF. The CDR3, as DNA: TGCAGCGTTGGACAGGGAACTCACTCAGATACGCAGTATTTT.

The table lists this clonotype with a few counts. CDR3: CAWSGGSSEQYF. As DNA, the CDR3 is TGTGCCTGGAGTGGGGGGTCGTCCGAGCAGTACTTC. The chain carries TRBV30 and TRBJ2-7; D may correspond to TRBD1 or TRBD2 (5 bases each). Germline CDR1 and CDR2: GTSNPN and SVGIG (reference sequence). The CDR3 sequence is 12 residues long. V gave up 1 base and J gave up 6 bases, with 10 bases separating them.